This TCR beta chain was sequenced during a study of blood T cell repertoires in COVID-19. Study-wide background: PBMCs, B-cell-depleted T cells, or T cells provided the cDNA or gDNA that made up the material.

Original data processing: Scientists estimated how many nucleated cells there were by amplifying reference gene primers. The data were produced by immunoSEQ multiplex PCR, yet TCRdb's version contains in-frame clones alone and is incomplete. D and trimming were read from the DNA, whereas the V and J calls and clone size are those reported in that table. This table holds 59,000 or so clones, 73% found once. The specimen was peripheral blood. The TCR was taken from a woman in her fifties or sixties with active or convalescent COVID-19.

The CDR3 loop reads CASSYAPGTEYNEQFF. The CDR3 region has the DNA TGTGCCAGCAGTTACGCCCCCGGGACAGAATACAATGAGCAGTTCTTC. This chain uses TRBV6-6 with TRBJ2-1; TRBD1 matches 7 bases. Germline CDR1 MNHNY, CDR2 SVGAGI (reference sequence). V gave up 2 bases and J gave up 4 bases; unmatched junction bases: 8. The CDR3 is 16 residues long.